The 27 T cell receptor beta chains in this list originate from one sample, sequenced in a study of blood T cell repertoires in COVID-19. Measured with immunoSEQ multiplex PCR; TCRdb has only the in-frame clones, and not every one. The sample carries under 200,000 clones, 85% to 90% recorded once. Sequenced material: peripheral blood. All receptors come from a man aged 50 to 60 with active or convalescent COVID-19.

The chain has TRBV6-5 and TRBJ2-1, with a tentative D call TRBD2 (6 bases). V lost 0 bases to trimming and J lost 7 bases, with 13 bases between them. Germline V gene data show CDR1 as MNHEY and CDR2 as SVGAGI. The CDR3 is made up of 15 amino acids. The CDR3 sequence: CASSYSEGASNEQFF. CDR3 nucleotides: TGTGCCAGCAGTTACTCGGAGGGTGCATCAAATGAGCAGTTCTTC.

V usage is TRBV5-1 and J usage is TRBJ2-3; 9 bases fit TRBD2. CDR1 and CDR2 from the germline V gene are SGHRS and YFSETQ. The V gene end was trimmed by 1 base and the J gene end by 3 bases; junction bases not matched to a gene: 3. The CDR3 consists of 15 residues. The DNA of the CDR3 is TGCGCCAGCAGCTTGCCTAGCGGGATAACAGATACGCAGTATTTT. Encoded protein: CASSLPSGITDTQYF.

This sequence joins TRBV19 and TRBJ1-4, with D maybe TRBD1 (5 bases). The ends were cut back, 4 bases at V and 7 bases at J, with 13 bases in the middle. There are 14 residues in the CDR3. Germline V gives CDR1 LNHDA, CDR2 SQIVND (reference sequence). In DNA form, the CDR3 reads TGTGCCAGTAGTAAAGGAGGGACGGGTGAAAAACTGTTTTTT. Translation: CASSKGGTGEKLFF.

This chain connects TRBV4-1 to TRBJ2-5; perhaps TRBD1 as D (6 bases). There are 14 residues in the CDR3. Between the trimmed V and J ends, which lost 4 bases and 5 bases, there was a span of 14 bases. CDR1 is MGHRA and CDR2 is YSYEKL in the germline V gene. The CDR3 DNA reads as TGCGCCAGCAGCCCCCAGGGGAATTCGGAGACCCAGTACTTC. It codes for CASSPQGNSETQYF.

The chain couples TRBV5-4 to TRBJ2-5, with 10 bases identical to TRBD2. With 2 bases clipped from V and 5 bases from J, the junction kept 3 bases outside the gene matches. CDR3 length: 14 amino acids. Germline CDR1 SGHNT, CDR2 YYREEE (reference sequence). The CDR3 DNA reads TGTGCCAGCAGCTTAGCGGGGGGGGGCGAGACCCAGTACTTC. Its protein is CASSLAGGGETQYF.

V is TRBV6-5 and J is TRBJ2-7, with D possibly TRBD2 on 6 matching bases. Looked up from germline, CDR1 is MNHEY and CDR2 is SVGAGI. This CDR3 contains 15 residues. Trimming removed 4 bases at V and 1 base at J, with 14 bases between. In DNA form, the CDR3 reads TGTGCCAGCAGTTCACCGGGACTCCTATCCTACGAGCAGTACTTC. Protein: CASSSPGLLSYEQYF.

The rearrangement uses TRBV6-5 and TRBJ1-3, with D uncertain. The CDR3 loop spans 14 amino acids. Trimming removed 2 bases at V and 1 base at J, with 6 bases between. Looked up from germline, CDR1 is MNHEY and CDR2 is SVGAGI. The DNA of the CDR3 is TGTGCCAGCAGTTACGAGGGTTCTGGAAACACCATATATTTT. The encoded protein is CASSYEGSGNTIYF.

The chain carries TRBV6-5 and TRBJ2-7, with 10 bases identical to TRBD2. The CDR3 has 16 amino acids. Germline CDR1 MNHEY, CDR2 SVGAGI. V shed 2 bases, J shed 3 bases, and the junction held 7 bases outside the gene matches. The CDR3 region is CASSYIPSGRGYEQYF. Written as DNA, the CDR3 is TGTGCCAGCAGTTACATCCCTAGCGGGAGAGGCTACGAGCAGTACTTC.

This chain links TRBV19 with TRBJ1-2; D remains ambiguous. Germline V gives CDR1 LNHDA, CDR2 SQIVND (reference sequence). Trimming stripped 5 bases from V and 3 bases from J, with 4 bases between. The length of the CDR3 is 11 residues. The CDR3 here is CASSVDYGYTF. In DNA form, the CDR3 reads TGTGCCAGTAGTGTCGACTATGGCTACACCTTC.

The chain links TRBV19 to TRBJ2-2; no reliable D call. V was cut by 5 bases and J by 0 bases, with 10 bases left in between. Germline CDR1 is LNHDA and CDR2 is SQIVND (reference sequence). This CDR3 spans 15 amino acids. The CDR3 DNA reads TGTGCCAGTAGTCGCGGCGCAGCGAACACCGGGGAGCTGTTTTTT. Translating it yields CASSRGAANTGELFF.

This clone occurred once. The rearrangement joins TRBV7-9 to TRBJ1-6; D may be TRBD1 (5 bases). The V gene's germline CDR1 is SEHNR and CDR2 FQNEAQ (reference sequence). This CDR3 spans 14 amino acids. V was pared by 6 bases and J by 7 bases, with 13 bases between. The CDR3 region is CASSSGVRNSPLHF. CDR3 bases: TGTGCCAGCAGTTCGGGGGTAAGGAATTCACCCCTCCACTTT.

This chain joins TRBV11-2 and TRBJ1-1; 7 bases agree with TRBD1. With 5 bases clipped from V and 0 bases from J, the junction kept 6 bases outside the gene matches. Germline lookup yields CDR1 SGHAT and CDR2 FQNNGV. This CDR3 has 15 residues. In DNA, the CDR3 is TGTGCCAGCAGCCTCCTACAGGGGATGAACACTGAAGCTTTCTTT. This sequence encodes CASSLLQGMNTEAFF.

This clone was seen more than once but under ten times. The V call is TRBV19, the J call TRBJ2-3, with a possible D match to TRBD2 (5 bases). V was pared by 6 bases and J by 1 base, with 14 bases between. The CDR3 has 15 amino acids. Germline V lookup: CDR1 LNHDA, CDR2 SQIVND (reference sequence). The CDR3 DNA sequence: TGTGCCAGTAGCCCAAGTGGAGGACGCACAGATACGCAGTATTTT. The encoded protein is CASSPSGGRTDTQYF.

The rearrangement uses TRBV5-4 and TRBJ2-3, with TRBD2 as a possible D gene (7 bases). The CDR3 is 15 residues long. CDR1 is SGHNT and CDR2 is YYREEE in the germline V gene (reference sequence). Trimming pared 0 bases from V and 6 bases from J, leaving 14 bases between. CDR3: CASSLAGGQWDTQYF. CDR3 bases: TGTGCCAGCAGCTTGGCCGGGGGGCAGTGGGATACGCAGTATTTT.

Only a few counts were recorded for this clone. The rearrangement joins TRBV7-9 to TRBJ2-1; 9 bases align to TRBD2. Germline V gives CDR1 SEHNR, CDR2 FQNEAQ (reference sequence). This CDR3 region has 16 residues. J lost 0 bases, V lost 5 bases, and 5 bases had no gene match. The CDR3 protein is CASSVSGGSSYNEQFF. The CDR3 bases are TGTGCCAGCAGCGTTAGCGGGGGAAGCTCCTACAATGAGCAGTTCTTC. Filled out from reference TRBV7-9 and TRBJ2-1, the complete variable domain reads DTGVSQNPRHKITKRGQNVTFRCDPISEHNRLYWYRQTLGQGPEFLTYFQNEAQLEKSRLLSDRFSAERPKGSFSTLEIQRTEQGDSAMYLCASSVSGGSSYNEQFFGPGTRLTVL.

V usage is TRBV24-1 and J usage is TRBJ2-3; 10 bases fit TRBD1. Trimming at V came to 4 bases and at J to 5 bases, leaving 11 bases not matched to a gene. Germline V gene data show CDR1 as KGHDR and CDR2 as SFDVKD. The CDR3 extends over 17 amino acids. The CDR3 loop reads CATSDTDRGRAGDTQYF. The DNA for the CDR3 is TGTGCCACCAGTGACACTGACAGGGGGCGCGCAGGAGATACGCAGTATTTT.

The chain joins TRBV11-3 to TRBJ2-2; 10 positions match TRBD1. Trimming cost V 5 bases and J 3 bases; bases outside gene matches: 6. CDR3 length: 16 residues. Germline V gene data show CDR1 as SGHNT and CDR2 as YENEEA. The CDR3, as DNA: TGTGCCAGCAGCCCCGGACAGGGGGTGGACACCGGGGAGCTGTTTTTT. Protein: CASSPGQGVDTGELFF.

The CDR3 bases are TGTGCCAGCACCAAGGACAGGGGGGCCTCGGGCTACACCTTC. It encodes CASTKDRGASGYTF. This chain links TRBV2 with TRBJ1-2; 10 bases agree with TRBD1. Germline values: CDR1 SNHLY, CDR2 FYNNEI. This CDR3 is 14 amino acids long. Unmatched junction bases numbered 10, after V lost 7 bases and J lost 8 bases. Using reference TRBV2 and TRBJ1-2 for the parts outside the CDR3, the full variable domain is EPEVTQTPSHQVTQMGQEVILRCVPISNHLYFYWYRQILGQKVEFLVSFYNNEISEKSEIFDDQFSVERPDGSNFTLKIRSTKLEDSAMYFCASTKDRGASGYTFGSGTRLTVV.

The chain combines TRBV9 with TRBJ2-7; 7 bases map to TRBD2. The CDR3 covers 15 residues. The V gene end was trimmed by 4 bases and the J gene end by 3 bases; junction bases not matched to a gene: 10. Germline V gives CDR1 SGDLS, CDR2 YYNGEE. The CDR3, as DNA: TGTGCCAGCAGCCCAGTGGGACTATCAGTCTACGAGCAGTACTTC. Its protein is CASSPVGLSVYEQYF.

The chain carries TRBV13 and TRBJ2-5; 12 bases match TRBD2. Trimming cost V 5 bases and J 0 bases; bases outside gene matches: 1. Germline assignment: CDR1 PRHDT and CDR2 FYEKMQ (reference sequence). The CDR3 is made up of 15 amino acids. CDR3 in amino acids: CASSRTSGNQETQYF. CDR3 nucleotides: TGTGCCAGCAGCCGGACTAGCGGGAACCAAGAGACCCAGTACTTC.

The rearrangement links TRBV7-3 to TRBJ2-2; TRBD2 aligns across 9 bases. The ends lost 3 bases at V and 0 bases at J; junction bases unmatched: 5. Germline CDR1 SGHTA, CDR2 FQGTGA. The CDR3 length is 17 residues. The CDR3 nucleotides read TGTGCCAGCAGCTTCAAGGGCGGGAGGGCGAACACCGGGGAGCTGTTTTTT. Amino acids: CASSFKGGRANTGELFF.

The chain joins TRBV6-2 or TRBV6-3 to TRBJ2-2; 7 nucleotides agree with TRBD2. J was trimmed by 5 bases and V by 4 bases; bases with no gene match: 10. Germline loops: CDR1 MNHEY, CDR2 SVGEGT. The CDR3 runs 16 residues. CDR3 sequence reads: CASSSIGGRGTGELFF. In nucleotides, the CDR3 is TGTGCCAGCAGTTCTATCGGCGGGAGAGGGACCGGGGAGCTGTTTTTT.

The V call is TRBV6-6, the J call TRBJ2-1; tentatively, D is TRBD2 (6 bases). The CDR3 totals 15 residues. The V gene's germline CDR1 is MNHNY and CDR2 SVGAGI (reference sequence). V shed 5 bases and J shed 4 bases, with 15 bases lying between them. The CDR3 here is CASSPPGERYNEQFF. CDR3 DNA sequence: TGTGCCAGCAGTCCCCCGGGGGAGAGGTACAATGAGCAGTTCTTC.

A remark on this clone: The same CDR3 can be traced to other DNA sequences in this sample. The rearrangement joins TRBV27 to TRBJ2-5; 7 positions agree with TRBD1. This CDR3 has 14 residues. Per the germline V gene, CDR1 is MNHEY and CDR2 is SMNVEV (reference sequence). Germline trimming cut 1 base from V and 2 bases from J; bases unmatched to any gene: 1. The DNA for the CDR3 is TGTGCCAGCAGTTTATGGGACAGACAAGAGACCCAGTACTTC. Its protein is CASSLWDRQETQYF.

The chain has TRBV7-2 and TRBJ1-2; D is possibly TRBD1 (5 bases). Germline CDR1 and CDR2: SGHTA and FQGNSA. Trimming removed 0 bases at V and 3 bases at J, with 11 bases between. This CDR3 has 15 amino acids. The CDR3 spells CASSLAGAPDYGYTF. The CDR3 bases are TGTGCCAGCAGCTTAGCAGGGGCGCCAGACTATGGCTACACCTTC.

This clone was recorded once. This sequence joins TRBV18 and TRBJ2-2; tentative D call: TRBD2 (5 bases). The CDR3 length is 14 residues. CDR1 is KGHSH, CDR2 LQKENI, per germline. V was cut by 3 bases and J by 6 bases, with 11 bases left in between. The CDR3 bases are TGTGCCAGCTCACCGGGAGCTGGGCCCGGGGAGCTGTTTTTT. It is translated as CASSPGAGPGELFF.

This chain links TRBV5-1 with TRBJ1-5; a possible D gene is TRBD1 (6 bases). The CDR3 has 15 amino acids. CDR1 is SGHRS, CDR2 YFSETQ, per germline. Trimming removed 4 bases at V and 0 bases at J, with 11 bases between. CDR3 region: CASSPQGYSNQPQHF. CDR3 bases: TGCGCCAGCAGCCCACAGGGTTATAGCAATCAGCCCCAGCATTTT.